Following are 22 T cell receptor beta chains from one sample sequenced in a study of PD-L1 blockade in urothelial cancer. Sequencing was performed with immunoSEQ multiplex PCR; in TCRdb, only in-frame clones are kept and a portion is missing. Of about 29,000 clones in the sample, about 87% are singletons; the top ten hold 1.5% to 2%. Source: PBMCs, taken around atezolizumab (anti-PD-L1) treatment. The source is a man in his forties or fifties with urothelial cancer.

The chain uses TRBV11-1 and TRBJ2-4; D remains unclear. This CDR3 contains 14 residues. V lost 2 bases, J lost 0 bases, and 5 bases lay in between. Germline CDR1 reads SGHAT; CDR2 reads FQDESV (reference sequence). CDR3 sequence (DNA): TGTGCCAGCAGCTTACCGGGAGCCAAAAACATTCAGTACTTC. Translation: CASSLPGAKNIQYF.

V usage is TRBV5-4 and J usage is TRBJ2-3, with D hard to call. Germline CDR1 SGHNT, CDR2 YYREEE (reference sequence). V lost 1 base and J 4 bases, leaving 7 bases between the germline ends. The CDR3 length is 13 residues. CDR3 DNA sequence: TGTGCCAGCAGCTTGAAAGCTTCAGATACGCAGTATTTT. This sequence encodes CASSLKASDTQYF.

This clone was seen a single time. The chain joins TRBV19 to TRBJ2-5, with TRBD1 as a possible D gene (6 bases). The CDR3 covers 14 residues. Deletions cut 5 bases from V and 5 bases from J, with 15 bases between. Germline V gives CDR1 LNHDA, CDR2 SQIVND (reference sequence). The CDR3: CASSLRGSGETQYF. The CDR3 nucleotides read TGTGCCAGTAGTTTAAGGGGGTCCGGGGAGACCCAGTACTTC.

The CDR3 DNA reads as TGTGCCAGCACCCGGGGGACAGGAGCCTACGAGCAGTACTTC. Its translation: CASTRGTGAYEQYF. J is TRBJ2-7 and V is TRBV6-5; 8 bases align to TRBD1. V gave up 7 bases and J gave up 2 bases; unmatched junction bases: 7. This CDR3 is built from 14 residues. Germline V gene data show CDR1 as MNHEY and CDR2 as SVGAGI.

CDR3 in DNA: TGCAGCGTTGGGACTATCCTCACAGATACGCAGTATTTT. Translation gives CSVGTILTDTQYF. The V and J genes are TRBV29-1 and TRBJ2-3, with a tentative D call TRBD2 (6 bases). CDR3 length equals 13 residues. Germline V gene data show CDR1 as SQVTM and CDR2 as ANQGSEA. V was pared by 4 bases and J by 2 bases, with 10 bases between.

J is TRBJ1-4 and V is TRBV12-5, with 8 bases aligning to TRBD1. Looked up from germline, CDR1 is LGHNT and CDR2 is FRNRAP. This CDR3 contains 17 residues. V trimming: 5 bases; J trimming: 5 bases; junction bases outside the gene matches: 13. CDR3 amino acids: CASGTSGQGARNEKLFF. DNA of the CDR3: TGTGCTAGTGGTACATCTGGGCAGGGGGCTAGAAATGAAAAACTGTTTTTT. The full variable domain, completed using reference TRBV12-5 and TRBJ1-4, is DARVTQTPRHKVTEMGQEVTMRCQPILGHNTVFWYRQTMMQGLELLAYFRNRAPLDDSGMPKDRFSAEMPDATLATLKIQPSEPRDSAVYFCASGTSGQGARNEKLFFGSGTQLSVL.

The chain joins TRBV5-6 to TRBJ2-7; maybe TRBD1 (6 bases). CDR1 is SGHDT, CDR2 YYEEEE, per germline. The CDR3 has 12 residues. V lost 2 bases to trimming and J lost 4 bases, with 7 bases between them. CDR3: CASSFGQYEQYF. CDR3 nucleotide sequence: TGTGCCAGCAGCTTTGGACAGTACGAGCAGTACTTC.

The CDR3: CASSLRTVNTEAFF. CDR3 sequence (DNA): TGTGCCAGCAGCCTGCGGACAGTGAACACTGAAGCTTTCTTT. V and J are TRBV14 and TRBJ1-1; maybe TRBD1 (6 bases). V was trimmed by 4 bases and J by 0 bases, leaving 9 bases between them. This CDR3 spans 14 amino acids. From germline, CDR1 is SGHDN and CDR2 FVKESK.

This sequence joins TRBV10-3 and TRBJ2-5; the match to TRBD2 covers 8 bases. The CDR3 is made up of 14 amino acids. Germline trimming cut 0 bases from V and 3 bases from J; bases unmatched to any gene: 0. Per the germline V gene, CDR1 is ENHRY and CDR2 is SYGVKD. The CDR3 DNA reads as TGTGCCATCAGTGAGTCACTAGCGGAAGAGACCCAGTACTTC. Protein product: CAISESLAEETQYF.

The V and J genes are TRBV6-6 and TRBJ2-1; D is ambiguous. Germline values: CDR1 MNHNY, CDR2 SVGAGI (reference sequence). V was cut by 6 bases and J by 0 bases, with 12 bases left in between. The CDR3 contains 15 residues. The CDR3: CASSTTGGSYNEQFF. The CDR3 region has the DNA TGTGCCAGCAGCACGACTGGTGGCTCCTACAATGAGCAGTTCTTC.

This chain links TRBV7-9 with TRBJ1-2, with D possibly being TRBD1 (5 bases). The CDR3 spans 15 residues. CDR1 is SEHNR, CDR2 FQNEAQ, per germline (reference sequence). V lost 5 bases, J lost 8 bases, and 21 bases lay in between. The CDR3 here is CASSKLTGPDRGYTF. For the CDR3, the DNA is TGTGCCAGCAGCAAGTTAACAGGCCCCGATAGGGGCTACACCTTC. The variable domain in full, with the rest retrieved from reference TRBV7-9 and TRBJ1-2, is DTGVSQNPRHKITKRGQNVTFRCDPISEHNRLYWYRQTLGQGPEFLTYFQNEAQLEKSRLLSDRFSAERPKGSFSTLEIQRTEQGDSAMYLCASSKLTGPDRGYTFGSGTRLTVV.

V and J are TRBV30 and TRBJ1-1; perhaps TRBD1 as D (5 bases). The CDR3 has 15 amino acids. The germline gives CDR1 GTSNPN, CDR2 SVGIG (reference sequence). V dropped 2 bases and J dropped 1 base, with 14 bases sitting between them. CDR3 DNA sequence: TGTGCCTGGAGTCTCCTCGACAGACCGAACACTGAAGCTTTCTTT. Translation gives CAWSLLDRPNTEAFF.

The chain employs TRBV29-1 and TRBJ1-1; 7 bases are shared with TRBD1. Germline CDR1 is SQVTM and CDR2 is ANQGSEA. The CDR3 is made up of 13 amino acids. V shed 6 bases and J 5 bases; nucleotides not matched to a gene: 9. The CDR3 DNA reads TGCAGCGTAAGACAGGGCGAATGGACTGAAGCTTTCTTT. It yields the protein CSVRQGEWTEAFF.

In nucleotides, the CDR3 is TGCAGCGTTGAAGACGAGGAAATCAACTATGGCTACACCTTC. As protein: CSVEDEEINYGYTF. The genes are TRBV29-1 and TRBJ1-2; the D is unclear. The V end lost 0 bases, the J end lost 2 bases, and 10 bases lay between the germline ends. In germline, CDR1 is SQVTM, CDR2 ANQGSEA. The CDR3 consists of 14 residues.

CDR3 nucleotide sequence: TGTGCCAGTAGTAGGCAGGGGGGCCTCTCCTACGAGCAGTACTTC. The encoded protein is CASSRQGGLSYEQYF. The genes are TRBV19 and TRBJ2-7; D may be TRBD1 (7 bases). The germline V gene has CDR1 LNHDA and CDR2 SQIVND (reference sequence). There are 15 residues in the CDR3. Trimming shortened V by 4 bases and J by 0 bases, and 13 bases separated the two germline ends.

The V gene is TRBV9, the J gene TRBJ2-4; TRBD1 aligns across 10 bases. CDR1 SGDLS and CDR2 YYNGEE come from the germline V gene. The J segment lost 0 bases and the V segment lost 4 bases, leaving 13 bases of the junction unmatched. The length of the CDR3 is 19 residues. CDR3 bases: TGTGCCAGCAGCAAAGGGACAGGGGACGGAACCTTAGCCAAAAACATTCAGTACTTC. It yields the protein CASSKGTGDGTLAKNIQYF.

Only a few counts were recorded for this clone. CDR3 nucleotide sequence: TGTGCCAGCAGCTCAGGGGGCTCTGGAAACACCATATATTTT. Its translation: CASSSGGSGNTIYF. This chain joins TRBV5-5 and TRBJ1-3; 7 bases match TRBD1. V was clipped by 3 bases and J by 0 bases; unmatched bases: 0. CDR1 is SGHKS and CDR2 is YYEKEE in the germline V gene (reference sequence). This CDR3 spans 14 amino acids.

This chain joins TRBV5-1 and TRBJ2-2, with 7 bases that match TRBD2. Germline V CDR1 and CDR2: SGHRS, YFSETQ. This CDR3 is built from 16 residues. J gave up 6 bases and V 0 bases, and 8 bases lay outside the gene matches. In DNA form, the CDR3 reads TGCGCCAGCAGCTTGGGCCTAGCGGCGTTGGCCGGGGAGCTGTTTTTT. Residues: CASSLGLAALAGELFF.

The chain employs TRBV27 and TRBJ2-1; TRBD2 aligns across 13 bases. The CDR3 totals 17 residues. Germline CDR1 reads MNHEY; CDR2 reads SMNVEV (reference sequence). V was clipped by 5 bases and J by 8 bases; unmatched bases: 12. CDR3 region: CASSLPPGTSGAHEQFF. Written as DNA, the CDR3 is TGTGCCAGCAGTCTACCACCCGGGACTAGCGGGGCCCATGAGCAGTTCTTC.

The genes are TRBV5-5 and TRBJ2-7; 7 nucleotides align to TRBD2. J gave up 1 base and V 0 bases, and 4 bases lay outside the gene matches. The CDR3 runs to 15 residues. The germline CDR1 and CDR2 sequences are SGHKS and YYEKEE (reference sequence). CDR3 residues: CASSLVGGGSYEQYF. The CDR3 coding sequence is TGTGCCAGCAGCTTGGTTGGGGGGGGATCCTACGAGCAGTACTTC.

The gene calls are TRBV18 and TRBJ2-3; 9 nucleotides match TRBD1. This CDR3 has 15 amino acids. With 2 bases clipped from V and 3 bases from J, the junction kept 3 bases outside the gene matches. Germline V gives CDR1 KGHSH, CDR2 LQKENI. CDR3 amino acids: CASSPGTGSTDTQYF. CDR3 coding DNA: TGTGCCAGCTCACCAGGGACAGGGTCGACAGATACGCAGTATTTT.

The chain recombines TRBV9 with TRBJ2-3, with 9 bases matching TRBD2. CDR1 is SGDLS, CDR2 YYNGEE, per germline. The trim removed 3 bases at V and 2 bases at J, leaving 7 bases unmatched. This CDR3 is built from 16 residues. The chain's CDR3 is CASSDKSGGFTDTQYF. The CDR3 DNA sequence: TGTGCCAGCAGCGACAAAAGCGGGGGGTTCACAGATACGCAGTATTTT.